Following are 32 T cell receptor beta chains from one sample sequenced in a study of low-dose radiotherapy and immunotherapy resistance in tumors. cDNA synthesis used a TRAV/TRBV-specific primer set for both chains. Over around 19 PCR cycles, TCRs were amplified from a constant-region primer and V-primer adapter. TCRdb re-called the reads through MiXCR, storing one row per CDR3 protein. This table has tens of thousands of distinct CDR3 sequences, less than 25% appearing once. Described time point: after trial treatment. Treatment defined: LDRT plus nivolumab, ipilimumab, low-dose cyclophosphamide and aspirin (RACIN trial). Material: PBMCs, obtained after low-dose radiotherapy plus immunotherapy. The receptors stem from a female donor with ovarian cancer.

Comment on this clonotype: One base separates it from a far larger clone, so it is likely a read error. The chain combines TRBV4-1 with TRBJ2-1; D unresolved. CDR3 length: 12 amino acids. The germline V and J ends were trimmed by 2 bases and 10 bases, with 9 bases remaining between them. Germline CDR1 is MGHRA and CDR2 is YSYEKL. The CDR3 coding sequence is TGCGCCAGCAGCCAACACACCTACGAGCAGTTCTTC. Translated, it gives CASSQHTYEQFF.

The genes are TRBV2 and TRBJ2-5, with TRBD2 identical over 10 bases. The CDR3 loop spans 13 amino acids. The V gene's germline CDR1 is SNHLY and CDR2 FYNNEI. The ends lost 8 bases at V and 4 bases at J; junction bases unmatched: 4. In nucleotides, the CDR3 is TGTGCCAGCTCCCGACTAGCGGGAGAGACCCAGTACTTC. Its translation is CASSRLAGETQYF.

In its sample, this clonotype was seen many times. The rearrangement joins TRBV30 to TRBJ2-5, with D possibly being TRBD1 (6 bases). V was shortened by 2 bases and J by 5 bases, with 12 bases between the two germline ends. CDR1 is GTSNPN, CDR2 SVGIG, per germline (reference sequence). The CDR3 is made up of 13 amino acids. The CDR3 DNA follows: TGTGCCTGGAGTCCCGGGACAACTGAGACCCAGTACTTC. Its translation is CAWSPGTTETQYF.

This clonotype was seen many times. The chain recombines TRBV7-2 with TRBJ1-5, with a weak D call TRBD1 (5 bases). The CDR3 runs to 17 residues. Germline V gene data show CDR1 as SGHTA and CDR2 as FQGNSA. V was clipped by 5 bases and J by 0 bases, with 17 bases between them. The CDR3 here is CASSPPRRQNSNQPQHF. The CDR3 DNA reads TGTGCCAGCAGCCCACCCCGAAGACAGAATAGCAATCAGCCCCAGCATTTT.

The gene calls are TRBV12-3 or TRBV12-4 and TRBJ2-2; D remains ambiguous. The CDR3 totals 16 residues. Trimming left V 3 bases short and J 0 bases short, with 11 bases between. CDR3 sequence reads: CASSFEGPSNTGELFF. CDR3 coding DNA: TGTGCCAGCAGTTTTGAAGGACCCTCGAACACCGGGGAGCTGTTTTTT.

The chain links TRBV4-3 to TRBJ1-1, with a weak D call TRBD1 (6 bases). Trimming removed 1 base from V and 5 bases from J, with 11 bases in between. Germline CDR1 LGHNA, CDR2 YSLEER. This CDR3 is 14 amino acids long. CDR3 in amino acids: CASSQAQGRTEAFF. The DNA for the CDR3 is TGCGCCAGCAGCCAAGCACAGGGAAGGACTGAAGCTTTCTTT.

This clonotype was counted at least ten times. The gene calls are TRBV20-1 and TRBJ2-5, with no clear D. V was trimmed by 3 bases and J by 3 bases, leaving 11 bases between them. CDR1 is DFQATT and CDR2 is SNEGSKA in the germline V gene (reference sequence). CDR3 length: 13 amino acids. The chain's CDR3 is CSARGYPEETQYF. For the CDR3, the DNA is TGCAGTGCTAGGGGCTACCCCGAAGAGACCCAGTACTTC.

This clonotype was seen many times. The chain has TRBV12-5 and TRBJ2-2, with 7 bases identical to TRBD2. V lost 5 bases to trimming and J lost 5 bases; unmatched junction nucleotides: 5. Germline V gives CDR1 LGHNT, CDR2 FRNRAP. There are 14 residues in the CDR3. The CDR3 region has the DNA TGTGCTAGTGGTCTCTCGGGGGGAACCGGGGAGCTGTTTTTT. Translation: CASGLSGGTGELFF.

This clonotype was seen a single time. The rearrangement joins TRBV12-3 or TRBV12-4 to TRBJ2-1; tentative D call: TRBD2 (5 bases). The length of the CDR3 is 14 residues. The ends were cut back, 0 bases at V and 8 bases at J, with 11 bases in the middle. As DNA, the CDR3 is TGTGCCAGCAGTTTAGCTTTGCGGGTTTATGAGCAGTTCTTC. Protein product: CASSLALRVYEQFF.

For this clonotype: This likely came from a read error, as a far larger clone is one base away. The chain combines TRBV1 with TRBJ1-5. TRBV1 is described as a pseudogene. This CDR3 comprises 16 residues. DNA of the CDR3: TGCGCCAGCAGCCAAGTATACCGGTTTACGAATCAGCCCCAGAATTTT. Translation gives CASSQVYRFTNQPQNF.

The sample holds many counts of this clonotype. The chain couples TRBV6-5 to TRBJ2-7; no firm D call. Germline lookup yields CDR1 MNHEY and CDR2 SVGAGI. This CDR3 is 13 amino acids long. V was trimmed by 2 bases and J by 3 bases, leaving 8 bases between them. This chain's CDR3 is CASSYTAGYEQYF. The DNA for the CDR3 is TGTGCCAGCAGTTACACGGCAGGCTACGAGCAGTACTTC.

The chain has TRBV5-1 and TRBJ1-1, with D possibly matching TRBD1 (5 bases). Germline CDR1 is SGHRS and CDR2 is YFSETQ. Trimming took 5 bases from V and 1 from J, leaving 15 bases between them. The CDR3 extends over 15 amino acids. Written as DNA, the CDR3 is TGCGCCAGCAGGAAATCAGGGCCAGAGAACACTGAAGCTTTCTTT. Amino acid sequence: CASRKSGPENTEAFF.

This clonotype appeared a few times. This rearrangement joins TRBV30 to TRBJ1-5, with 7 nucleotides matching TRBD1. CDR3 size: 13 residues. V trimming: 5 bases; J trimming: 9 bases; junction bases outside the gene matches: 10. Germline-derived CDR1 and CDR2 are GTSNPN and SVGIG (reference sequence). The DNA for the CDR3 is TGTGCCTGGGGATCGGACAGGTCTTCGCCCCAGCATTTT. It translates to CAWGSDRSSPQHF.

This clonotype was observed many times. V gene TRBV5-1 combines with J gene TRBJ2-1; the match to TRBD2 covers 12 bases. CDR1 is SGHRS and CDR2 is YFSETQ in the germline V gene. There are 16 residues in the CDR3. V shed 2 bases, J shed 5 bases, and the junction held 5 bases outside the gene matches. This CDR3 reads CASSFPTSGRNNEQFF. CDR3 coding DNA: TGCGCCAGCAGCTTCCCGACTAGCGGGAGAAACAATGAGCAGTTCTTC.

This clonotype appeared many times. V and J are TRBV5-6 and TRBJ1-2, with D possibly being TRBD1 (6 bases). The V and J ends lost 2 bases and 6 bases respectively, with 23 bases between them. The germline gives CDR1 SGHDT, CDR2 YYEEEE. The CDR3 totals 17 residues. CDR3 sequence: CASSFPLWTDPKDGYTF. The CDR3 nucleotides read TGTGCCAGCAGCTTCCCCCTTTGGACAGATCCAAAGGATGGCTACACCTTC.

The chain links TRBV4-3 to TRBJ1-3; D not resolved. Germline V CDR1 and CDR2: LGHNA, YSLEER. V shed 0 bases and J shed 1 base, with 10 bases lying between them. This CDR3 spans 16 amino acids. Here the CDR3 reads CASSQDTPGSGNTIYF. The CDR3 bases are TGCGCCAGCAGCCAAGACACGCCGGGATCTGGAAACACCATATATTTT.

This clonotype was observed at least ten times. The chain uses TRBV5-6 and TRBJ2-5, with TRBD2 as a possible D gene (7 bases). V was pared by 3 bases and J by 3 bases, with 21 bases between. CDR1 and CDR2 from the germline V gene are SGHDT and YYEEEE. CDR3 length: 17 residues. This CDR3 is CASSYWSTGRVKETQYF. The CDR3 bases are TGTGCCAGCAGCTATTGGAGCACAGGGAGGGTCAAAGAGACCCAGTACTTC.

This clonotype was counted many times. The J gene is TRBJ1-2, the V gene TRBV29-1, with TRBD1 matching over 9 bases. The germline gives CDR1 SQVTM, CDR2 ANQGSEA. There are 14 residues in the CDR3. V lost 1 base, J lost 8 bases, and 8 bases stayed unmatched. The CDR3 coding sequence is TGCAGCGTTGAAGCGAGCGGACAGGGGCTGGGCTACACCTTC. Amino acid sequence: CSVEASGQGLGYTF.

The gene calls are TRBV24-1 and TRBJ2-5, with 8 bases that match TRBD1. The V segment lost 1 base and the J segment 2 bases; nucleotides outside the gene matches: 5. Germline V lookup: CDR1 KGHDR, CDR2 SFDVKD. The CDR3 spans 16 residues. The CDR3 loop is CATSDLGQGLQETQYF. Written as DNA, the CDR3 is TGTGCCACCAGTGATTTAGGACAGGGCTTACAAGAGACCCAGTACTTC.

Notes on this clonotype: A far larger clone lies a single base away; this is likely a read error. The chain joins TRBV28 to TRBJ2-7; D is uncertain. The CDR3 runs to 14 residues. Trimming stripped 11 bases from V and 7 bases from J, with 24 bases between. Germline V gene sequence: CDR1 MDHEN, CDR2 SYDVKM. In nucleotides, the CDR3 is TGTGCCGCCTTCGGTACCGCTGGGGAAAATGAGCAGTACTTC. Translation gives CAAFGTAGENEQYF.

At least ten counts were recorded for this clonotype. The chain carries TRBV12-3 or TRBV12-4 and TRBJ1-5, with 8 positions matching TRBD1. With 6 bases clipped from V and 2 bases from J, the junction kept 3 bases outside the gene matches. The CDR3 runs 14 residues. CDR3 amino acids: CASSRTGRNQPQHF. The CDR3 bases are TGTGCCAGCAGCCGGACAGGGCGCAATCAGCCCCAGCATTTT.

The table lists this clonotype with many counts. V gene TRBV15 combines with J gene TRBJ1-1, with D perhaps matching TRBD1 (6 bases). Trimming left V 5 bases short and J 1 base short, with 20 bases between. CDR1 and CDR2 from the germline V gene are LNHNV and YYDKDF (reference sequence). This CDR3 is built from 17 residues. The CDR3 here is CATSLDRQQGRNTEAFF. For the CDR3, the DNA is TGTGCCACCAGCCTCGACCGCCAACAGGGTAGGAACACTGAAGCTTTCTTT.

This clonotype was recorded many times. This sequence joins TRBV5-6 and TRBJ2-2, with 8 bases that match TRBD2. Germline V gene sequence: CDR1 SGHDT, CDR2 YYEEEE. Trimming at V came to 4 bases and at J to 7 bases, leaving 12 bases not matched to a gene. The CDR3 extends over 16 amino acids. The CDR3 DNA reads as TGTGCCAGCAGCCCCCGGGGGGGCGCGACTGGCGGGGAGCTGTTTTTT. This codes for CASSPRGGATGGELFF. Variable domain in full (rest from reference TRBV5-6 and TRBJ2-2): DAGVTQSPTHLIKTRGQQVTLRCSPKSGHDTVSWYQQALGQGPQFIFQYYEEEERQRGNFPDRFSGHQFPNYSSELNVNALLLGDSALYLCASSPRGGATGGELFFGEGSRLTVL.

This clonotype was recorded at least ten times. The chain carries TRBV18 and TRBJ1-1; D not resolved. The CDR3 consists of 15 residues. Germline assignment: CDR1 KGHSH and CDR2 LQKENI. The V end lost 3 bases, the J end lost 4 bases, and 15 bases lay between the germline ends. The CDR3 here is CASSPLWGIGTEAFF. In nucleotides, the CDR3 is TGTGCCAGCTCACCCCTCTGGGGTATCGGCACTGAAGCTTTCTTT.

The CDR3 DNA reads TGTGCCAGCAGTTTATCCGGGACAGGGATCTCCTACGAGCAGTACTTC. As protein: CASSLSGTGISYEQYF. The rearrangement links TRBV27 to TRBJ2-7; 9 bases align to TRBD1. V dropped 0 bases and J dropped 0; count of bases not matched to a gene: 3. Germline CDR1 reads MNHEY; CDR2 reads SMNVEV (reference sequence). This CDR3 is built from 16 residues.

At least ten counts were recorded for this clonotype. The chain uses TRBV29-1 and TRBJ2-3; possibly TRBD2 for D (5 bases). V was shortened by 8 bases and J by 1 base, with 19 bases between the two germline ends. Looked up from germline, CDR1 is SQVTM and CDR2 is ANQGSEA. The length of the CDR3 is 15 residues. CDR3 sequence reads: CSPPPGFCRTDTQYF. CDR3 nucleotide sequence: TGCAGCCCCCCCCCGGGATTCTGCCGCACAGATACGCAGTATTTT.

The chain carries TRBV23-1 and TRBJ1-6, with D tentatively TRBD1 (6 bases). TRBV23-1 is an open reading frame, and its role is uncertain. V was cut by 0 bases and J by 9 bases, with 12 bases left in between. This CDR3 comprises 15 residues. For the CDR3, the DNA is TGCGCCAGCAGTCAATCTCAGGGGAGAGGTTCACCCCTCCACTTT. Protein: CASSQSQGRGSPLHF.

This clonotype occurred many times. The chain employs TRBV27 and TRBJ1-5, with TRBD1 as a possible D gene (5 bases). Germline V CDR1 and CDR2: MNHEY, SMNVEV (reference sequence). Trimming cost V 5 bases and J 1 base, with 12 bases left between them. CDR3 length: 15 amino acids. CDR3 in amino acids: CASSPKGLSNQPQHF. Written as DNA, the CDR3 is TGTGCCAGCAGTCCTAAGGGGTTGAGCAATCAGCCCCAGCATTTT.

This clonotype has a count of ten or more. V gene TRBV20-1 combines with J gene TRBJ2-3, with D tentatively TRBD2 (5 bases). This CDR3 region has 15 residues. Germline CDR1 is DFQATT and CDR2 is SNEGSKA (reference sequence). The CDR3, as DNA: TGCAGACCGTCGGGAACAACTTATAGCACAGATACGCAGTATTTT. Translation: CRPSGTTYSTDTQYF.

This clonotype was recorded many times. The CDR3 reads CASSLAGQNYEQYF. In DNA, the CDR3 is TGTGCCAGCAGCTTGGCGGGGCAGAACTACGAGCAGTACTTC. The chain is built from TRBV5-4 and TRBJ2-7, with D possibly called TRBD1 or TRBD2 (5 bases each). V lost 0 bases and J 3 bases, leaving 10 bases between the germline ends. The CDR3 totals 14 residues. Germline V gene lookup returns CDR1 SGHNT and CDR2 YYREEE (reference sequence). Based on the CDR3 plus reference TRBV5-4 and TRBJ2-7, the full variable domain is ETGVTQSPTHLIKTRGQQVTLRCSSQSGHNTVSWYQQALGQGPQFIFQYYREEENGRGNFPPRFSGLQFPNYSSELNVNALELDDSALYLCASSLAGQNYEQYFGPGTRLTVT.

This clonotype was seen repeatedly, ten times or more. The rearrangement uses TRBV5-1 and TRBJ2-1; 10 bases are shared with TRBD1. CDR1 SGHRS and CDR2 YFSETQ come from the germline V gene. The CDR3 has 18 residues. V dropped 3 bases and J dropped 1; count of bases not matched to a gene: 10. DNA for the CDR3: TGCGCCAGCAGCTGGCCCCAGCGACAGGGGGCATCCTACAATGAGCAGTTCTTC. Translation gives CASSWPQRQGASYNEQFF.

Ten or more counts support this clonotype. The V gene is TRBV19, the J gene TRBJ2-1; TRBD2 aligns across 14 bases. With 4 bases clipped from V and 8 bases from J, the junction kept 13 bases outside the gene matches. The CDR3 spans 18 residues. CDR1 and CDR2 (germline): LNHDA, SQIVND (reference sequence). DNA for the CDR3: TGTGCCAGTAGTACCCCCTGGACTAGCGGGAGGTACGGCGATGAGCAGTTCTTC. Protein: CASSTPWTSGRYGDEQFF.